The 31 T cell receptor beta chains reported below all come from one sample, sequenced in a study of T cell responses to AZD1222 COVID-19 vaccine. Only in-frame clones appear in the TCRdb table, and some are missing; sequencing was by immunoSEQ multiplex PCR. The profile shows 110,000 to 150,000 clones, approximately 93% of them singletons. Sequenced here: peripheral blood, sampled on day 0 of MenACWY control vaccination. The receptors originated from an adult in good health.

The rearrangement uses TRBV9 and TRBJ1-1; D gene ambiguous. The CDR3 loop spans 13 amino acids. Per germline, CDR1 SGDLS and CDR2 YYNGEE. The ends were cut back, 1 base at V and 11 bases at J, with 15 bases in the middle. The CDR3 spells CASSVKPHSEAFF. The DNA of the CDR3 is TGTGCCAGCAGCGTAAAACCCCATAGTGAGGCTTTCTTT.

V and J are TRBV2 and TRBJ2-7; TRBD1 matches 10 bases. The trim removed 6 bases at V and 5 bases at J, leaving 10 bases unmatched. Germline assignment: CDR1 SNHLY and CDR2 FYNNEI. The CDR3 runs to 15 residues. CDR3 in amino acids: CASSREGQGYDEQYF. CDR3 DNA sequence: TGTGCCAGCAGCCGAGAGGGACAGGGGTATGACGAGCAGTACTTC.

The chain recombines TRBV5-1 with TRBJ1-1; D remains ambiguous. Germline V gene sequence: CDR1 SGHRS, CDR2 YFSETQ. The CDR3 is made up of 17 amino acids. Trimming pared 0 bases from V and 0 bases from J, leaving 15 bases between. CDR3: CASSLGAASDMNTEAFF. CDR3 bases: TGCGCCAGCAGCTTGGGTGCGGCCAGCGACATGAACACTGAAGCTTTCTTT.

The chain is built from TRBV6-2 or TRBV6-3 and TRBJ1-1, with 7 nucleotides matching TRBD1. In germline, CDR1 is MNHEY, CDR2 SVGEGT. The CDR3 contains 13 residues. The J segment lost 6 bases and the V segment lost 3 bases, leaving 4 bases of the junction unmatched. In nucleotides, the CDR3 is TGTGCCAGCAGTTATTCCGACAGGGCTGAAGCTTTCTTT. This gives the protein CASSYSDRAEAFF.

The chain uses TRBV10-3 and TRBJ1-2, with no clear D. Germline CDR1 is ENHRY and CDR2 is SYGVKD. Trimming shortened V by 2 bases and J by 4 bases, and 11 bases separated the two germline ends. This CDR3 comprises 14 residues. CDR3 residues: CAISEKQDLYGYTF. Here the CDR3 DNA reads TGTGCCATCAGTGAGAAGCAGGACCTCTATGGCTACACCTTC.

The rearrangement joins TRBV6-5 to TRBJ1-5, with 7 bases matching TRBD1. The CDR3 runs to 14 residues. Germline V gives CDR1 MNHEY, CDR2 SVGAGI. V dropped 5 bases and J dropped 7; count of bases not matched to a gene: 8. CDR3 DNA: TGTGCCAGCAGTCCTCACAGGGGCGAACAGCCCCAGCATTTT. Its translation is CASSPHRGEQPQHF.

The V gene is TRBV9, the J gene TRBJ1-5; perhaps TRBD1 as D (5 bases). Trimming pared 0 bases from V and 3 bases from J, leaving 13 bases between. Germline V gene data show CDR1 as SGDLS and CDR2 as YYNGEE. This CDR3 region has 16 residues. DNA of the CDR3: TGTGCCAGCAGCGTAGGTATCGGACAAGCCAATCAGCCCCAGCATTTT. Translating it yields CASSVGIGQANQPQHF.

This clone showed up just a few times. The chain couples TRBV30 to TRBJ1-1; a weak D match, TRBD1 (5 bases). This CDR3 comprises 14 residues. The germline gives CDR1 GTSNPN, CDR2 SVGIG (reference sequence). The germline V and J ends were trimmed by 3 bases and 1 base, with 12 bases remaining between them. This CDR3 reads CAWRWVDRNTEAFF. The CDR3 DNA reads TGTGCCTGGAGATGGGTCGACAGGAACACTGAAGCTTTCTTT. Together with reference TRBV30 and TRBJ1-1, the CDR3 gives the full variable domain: SQTIHQWPATLVQPVGSPLSLECTVEGTSNPNLYWYRQAAGRGLQLLFYSVGIGQISSEVPQNLSASRPQDRQFILSSKKLLLSDSGFYLCAWRWVDRNTEAFFGQGTRLTVV.

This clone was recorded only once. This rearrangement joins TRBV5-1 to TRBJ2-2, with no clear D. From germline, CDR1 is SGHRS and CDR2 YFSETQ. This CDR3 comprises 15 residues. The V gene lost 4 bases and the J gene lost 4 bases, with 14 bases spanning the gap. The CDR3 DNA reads TGCGCCAGCAGCAAGAACAGAGCTGTCACCGGGGAGCTGTTTTTT. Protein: CASSKNRAVTGELFF.

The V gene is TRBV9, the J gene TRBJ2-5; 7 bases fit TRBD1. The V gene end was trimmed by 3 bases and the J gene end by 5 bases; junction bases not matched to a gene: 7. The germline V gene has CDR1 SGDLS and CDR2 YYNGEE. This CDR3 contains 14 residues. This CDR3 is CASSARTGTETQYF. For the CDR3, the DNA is TGTGCCAGCAGCGCCCGGACAGGTACGGAGACCCAGTACTTC.

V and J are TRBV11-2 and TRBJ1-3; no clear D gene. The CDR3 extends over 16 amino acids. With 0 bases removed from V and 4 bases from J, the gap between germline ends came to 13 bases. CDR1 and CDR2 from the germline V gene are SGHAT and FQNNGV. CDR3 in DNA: TGTGCCAGCAGCTTAGACAGAGTCCAGTCCGGAAACACCATATATTTT. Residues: CASSLDRVQSGNTIYF.

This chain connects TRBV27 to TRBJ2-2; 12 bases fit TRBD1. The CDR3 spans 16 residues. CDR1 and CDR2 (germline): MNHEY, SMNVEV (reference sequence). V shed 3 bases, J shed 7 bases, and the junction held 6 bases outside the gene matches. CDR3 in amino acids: CASSFRDRGPFGELFF. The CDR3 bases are TGTGCCAGCAGTTTCCGGGACAGGGGGCCGTTCGGGGAGCTGTTTTTT.

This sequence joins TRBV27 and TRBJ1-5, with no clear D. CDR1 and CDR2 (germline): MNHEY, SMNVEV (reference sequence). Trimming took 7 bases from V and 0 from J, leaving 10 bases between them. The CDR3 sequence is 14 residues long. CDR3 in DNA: TGTGCCAGCAAAGGGAGGAGTAGCAATCAGCCCCAGCATTTT. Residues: CASKGRSSNQPQHF.

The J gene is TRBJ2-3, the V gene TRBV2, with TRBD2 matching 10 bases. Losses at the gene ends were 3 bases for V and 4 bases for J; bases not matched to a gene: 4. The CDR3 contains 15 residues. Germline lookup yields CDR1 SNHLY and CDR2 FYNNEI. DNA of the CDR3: TGTGCCAGCAGTGAGCAGCTAGCGGGAGCAGATACGCAGTATTTT. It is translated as CASSEQLAGADTQYF.

The CDR3 DNA is TGTGCCAGCAGTACGGGGGGAATGGACAACTATGGCTACACCTTC. Amino acids: CASSTGGMDNYGYTF. This chain joins TRBV6-5 and TRBJ1-2, with D tentatively TRBD1 (5 bases). This CDR3 is 15 amino acids long. Looked up from germline, CDR1 is MNHEY and CDR2 is SVGAGI. Trimming left V 5 bases short and J 2 bases short, with 15 bases between.

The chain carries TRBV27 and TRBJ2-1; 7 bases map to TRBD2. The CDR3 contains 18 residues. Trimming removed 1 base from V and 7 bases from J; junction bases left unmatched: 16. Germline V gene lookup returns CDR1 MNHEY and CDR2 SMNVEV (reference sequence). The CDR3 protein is CASSLLFRLAEEKNEQFF. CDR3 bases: TGTGCCAGCAGTTTATTATTTCGGCTAGCGGAAGAAAAGAATGAGCAGTTCTTC.

CDR3 loop: CASSLVTGGPNEQYF. The CDR3 DNA is TGTGCCAGCAGCTTGGTCACGGGAGGGCCCAACGAGCAGTACTTC. The V call is TRBV5-5, the J call TRBJ2-7, with 8 nucleotides matching TRBD2. This CDR3 spans 15 amino acids. J was trimmed by 5 bases and V by 0 bases; bases with no gene match: 7. Germline-derived CDR1 and CDR2 are SGHKS and YYEKEE (reference sequence).

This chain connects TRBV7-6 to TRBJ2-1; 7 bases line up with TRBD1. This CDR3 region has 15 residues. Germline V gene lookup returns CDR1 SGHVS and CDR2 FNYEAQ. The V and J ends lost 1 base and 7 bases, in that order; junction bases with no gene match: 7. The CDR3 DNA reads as TGTGCCAGCAGCTTAGATGAGGGACAGACAAATGAGCAGTTCTTC. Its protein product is CASSLDEGQTNEQFF.

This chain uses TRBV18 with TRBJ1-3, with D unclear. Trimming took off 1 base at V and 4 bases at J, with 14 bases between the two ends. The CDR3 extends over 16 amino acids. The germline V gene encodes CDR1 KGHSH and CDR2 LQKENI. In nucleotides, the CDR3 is TGTGCCAGCTCACCACGCACAGTCGATACGGGAAACACCATATATTTT. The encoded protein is CASSPRTVDTGNTIYF. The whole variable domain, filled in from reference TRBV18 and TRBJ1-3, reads NAGVMQNPRHLVRRRGQEARLRCSPMKGHSHVYWYRQLPEEGLKFMVYLQKENIIDESGMPKERFSAEFPKEGPSILRIQQVVRGDSAAYFCASSPRTVDTGNTIYFGEGSWLTVV.

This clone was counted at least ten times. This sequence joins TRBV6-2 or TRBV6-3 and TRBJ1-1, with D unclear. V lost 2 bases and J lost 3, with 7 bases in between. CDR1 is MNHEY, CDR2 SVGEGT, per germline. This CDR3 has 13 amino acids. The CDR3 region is CASSYREYTEAFF. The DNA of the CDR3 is TGTGCCAGCAGTTACCGGGAGTACACTGAAGCTTTCTTT.

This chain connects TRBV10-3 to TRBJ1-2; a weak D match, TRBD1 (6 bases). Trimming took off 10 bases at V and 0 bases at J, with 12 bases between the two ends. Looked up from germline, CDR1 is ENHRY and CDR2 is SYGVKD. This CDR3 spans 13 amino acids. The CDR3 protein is CATTGGPNYGYTF. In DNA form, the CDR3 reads TGTGCCACCACGGGGGGCCCTAACTATGGCTACACCTTC.

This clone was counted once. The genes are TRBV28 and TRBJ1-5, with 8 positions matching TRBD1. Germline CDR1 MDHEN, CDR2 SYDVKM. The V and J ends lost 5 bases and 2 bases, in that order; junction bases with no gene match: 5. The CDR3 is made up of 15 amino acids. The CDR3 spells CASSLPGQGNQPQHF. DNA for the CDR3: TGTGCCAGCAGTCTTCCGGGACAGGGCAATCAGCCCCAGCATTTT.

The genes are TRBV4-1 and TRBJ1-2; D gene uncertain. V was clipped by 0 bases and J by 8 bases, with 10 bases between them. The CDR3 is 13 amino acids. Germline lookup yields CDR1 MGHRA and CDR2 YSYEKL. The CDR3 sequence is CASSQDQRWGYTF. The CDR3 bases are TGCGCCAGCAGCCAAGATCAACGCTGGGGCTACACCTTC.

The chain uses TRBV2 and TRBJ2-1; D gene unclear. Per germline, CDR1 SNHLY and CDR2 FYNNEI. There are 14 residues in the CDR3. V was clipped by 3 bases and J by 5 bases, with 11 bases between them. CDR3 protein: CASSDDGLNNEQFF. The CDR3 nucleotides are TGTGCCAGCAGTGACGACGGTTTGAACAATGAGCAGTTCTTC.

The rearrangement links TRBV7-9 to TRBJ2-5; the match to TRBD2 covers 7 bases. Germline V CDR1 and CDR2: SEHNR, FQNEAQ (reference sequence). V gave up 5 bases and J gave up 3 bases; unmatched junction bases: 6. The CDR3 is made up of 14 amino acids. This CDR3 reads CASSLSGSEETQYF. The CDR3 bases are TGTGCCAGCAGCCTTAGCGGGTCCGAAGAGACCCAGTACTTC.

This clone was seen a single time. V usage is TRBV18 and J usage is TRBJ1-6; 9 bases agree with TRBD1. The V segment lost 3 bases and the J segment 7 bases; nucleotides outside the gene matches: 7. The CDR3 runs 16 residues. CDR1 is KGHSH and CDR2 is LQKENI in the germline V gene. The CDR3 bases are TGTGCCAGCTCACCGGAACAGGGGGCTTTCAATTCACCCCTCCACTTT. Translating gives CASSPEQGAFNSPLHF.

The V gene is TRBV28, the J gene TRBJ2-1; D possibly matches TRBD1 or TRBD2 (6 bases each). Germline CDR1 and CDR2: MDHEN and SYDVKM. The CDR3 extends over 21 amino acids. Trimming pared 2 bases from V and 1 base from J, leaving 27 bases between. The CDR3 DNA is TGTGCCAGCAGTTTACCGGGGGCGGGACCTACCACGATTTCTTCCTACAATGAGCAGTTCTTC. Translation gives CASSLPGAGPTTISSYNEQFF. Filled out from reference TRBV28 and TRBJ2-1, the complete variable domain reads DVKVTQSSRYLVKRTGEKVFLECVQDMDHENMFWYRQDPGLGLRLIYFSYDVKMKEKGDIPEGYSVSREKKERFSLILESASTNQTSMYLCASSLPGAGPTTISSYNEQFFGPGTRLTVL.

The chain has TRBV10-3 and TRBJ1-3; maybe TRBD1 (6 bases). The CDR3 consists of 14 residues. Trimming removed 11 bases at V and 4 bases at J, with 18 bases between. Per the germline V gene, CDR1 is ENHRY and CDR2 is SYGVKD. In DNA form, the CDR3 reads TGTGCCCACCCTGCAGGGGTAAAAGGAAACACCATATATTTT. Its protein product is CAHPAGVKGNTIYF.

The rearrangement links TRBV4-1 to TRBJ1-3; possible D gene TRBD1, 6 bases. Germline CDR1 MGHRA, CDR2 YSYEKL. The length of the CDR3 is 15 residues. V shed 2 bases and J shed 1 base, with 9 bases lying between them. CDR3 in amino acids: CASSQNRVSGNTIYF. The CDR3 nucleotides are TGCGCCAGCAGCCAAAACAGGGTTTCTGGAAACACCATATATTTT.

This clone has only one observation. DNA of the CDR3: TGTGCCAGCAGTTTATCACAGGGACGCAATCAGCCCCAGCATTTT. Protein: CASSLSQGRNQPQHF. The chain uses TRBV27 and TRBJ1-5; D is possibly TRBD1 (6 bases). CDR1 MNHEY and CDR2 SMNVEV come from the germline V gene (reference sequence). Trimming removed 0 bases at V and 2 bases at J, with 8 bases between. The CDR3 spans 15 residues.

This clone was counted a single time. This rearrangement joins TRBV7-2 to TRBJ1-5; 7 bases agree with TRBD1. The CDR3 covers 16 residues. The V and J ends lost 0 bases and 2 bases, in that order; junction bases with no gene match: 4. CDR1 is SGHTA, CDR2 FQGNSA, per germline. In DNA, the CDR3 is TGTGCCAGCAGCTTAGCGTCGCAGGGGGGCAATCAGCCCCAGCATTTT. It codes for CASSLASQGGNQPQHF.